This T cell receptor beta chain is from a study of Ad26.COV2.S vaccination and SARS-CoV-2 variants. Looking at the study overall: Donor got 5x10^10 or 1x10^11 viral particles of Ad26.COV2.S.

General study findings and limits: Analytic work on TCR breadth and depth might have understated the full extent of total T cell responses. Vaccine recipients posted higher spike-specific TCR breadth than their placebo counterparts.

Method: immunoSEQ multiplex PCR; TCRdb's copy keeps in-frame clones and lacks some. The repertoire includes roughly 400,000 clones, 90% of them detected once, and more than 3.5% sits in the top ten. Per germline, CDR1 MNHNY and CDR2 SVGAGI (reference sequence). This CDR3 has 14 amino acids. V shed 0 bases and J shed 2 bases, with 7 bases lying between them. Comment on this clone: Its antigen remains unknown.

Specified treatment: around 19 received Ad26.COV2.S at low or high dose, single or two shots; 5 received placebo; per-sample allocation not given. Collection of the samples took place on day 63 after the first injection of vaccine or placebo. In Boston, the donor was an adult between 18-55 years of age. The V and J genes are TRBV6-6 and TRBJ2-5, with D possibly matching TRBD2 (5 bases). The receptor was derived from a person aged 18-60 years who received the Ad26.COV2.S COVID-19 vaccine or a placebo. Sequences were derived from peripheral blood, sampled in a trial of Ad26.COV2.S vaccine versus placebo. DNA for the CDR3: TGTGCCAGCAGTTACTCGAGGACTCAAGAGACCCAGTACTTC. Translation: CASSYSRTQETQYF.